This T cell receptor (beta chain) was captured in a study of response to subunit inactivated influenza vaccine. This CDR3 spans 15 amino acids. Trimming left V 6 bases short and J 2 bases short, with 16 bases between. Germline V gene data show CDR1 as WSHSY and CDR2 as SAAADI. Study findings and constraints: The study's authors posited that every seasonal influenza vaccination enlists few new T cells.

One entry per CDR3 protein, called by TCRdb with MiXCR from the RT-PCR reads. The sample holds about 780,000 distinct CDR3 sequences, around 18% seen once. Comments on this clonotype: Its antigen remains unidentified.

V gene TRBV10-2 combines with J gene TRBJ2-5; D uncertain. This TCR came from a man aged 50 to 60 who received an inactivated influenza vaccine. Sample: PBMCs from blood, taken about 5 days after vaccination. The chain's CDR3 is CASSDPSGSQETQYF. CDR3 nucleotides: TGCGCCAGCAGCGATCCTTCCGGGTCTCAAGAGACCCAGTACTTC.